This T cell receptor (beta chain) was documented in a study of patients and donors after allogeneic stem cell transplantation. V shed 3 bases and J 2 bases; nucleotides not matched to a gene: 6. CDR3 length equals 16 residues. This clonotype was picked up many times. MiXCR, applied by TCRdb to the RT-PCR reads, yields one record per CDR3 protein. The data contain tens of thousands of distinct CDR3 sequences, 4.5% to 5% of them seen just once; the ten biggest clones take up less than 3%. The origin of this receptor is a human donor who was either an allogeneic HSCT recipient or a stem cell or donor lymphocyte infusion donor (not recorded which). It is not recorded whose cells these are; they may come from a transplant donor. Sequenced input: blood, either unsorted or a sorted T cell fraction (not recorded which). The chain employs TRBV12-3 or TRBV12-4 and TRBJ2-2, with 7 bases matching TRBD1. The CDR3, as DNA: TGTGCCAGCAGTTTGAGGCCAGGGGGAAACACCGGGGAGCTGTTTTTT. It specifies CASSLRPGGNTGELFF.